This T cell receptor beta chain was recovered during a study of shared clonotypes between healthy human individuals. On the study more broadly: A couple of female and a few male donors aged 18 to 49 were enrolled. Study outcomes and limitations: In the sorted subsets, rarefaction showed sequencing was incomplete despite large depth.

Naive CD8 populations comprised CD45RO-negative cells positively selected for CCR7, excluding terminally differentiated effector memory CD45RA+ cells. Generated by immunoSEQ multiplex PCR, the TCRdb table keeps only in-frame clones and is missing some. The profile shows around 610,000 clones, 90% to 97% of them singletons. On this clone itself: As yet, its antigen is unknown.

This receptor was taken from a woman aged 25 to 45 in good health. The specimen was naive CD8+ T cells sorted from blood.

The CDR3 region has the DNA TGTGCCAGCAGTTCCCGGACAGCTAATCAGCCCCAGCATTTT. Residues: CASSSRTANQPQHF. The chain joins TRBV28 to TRBJ1-5; perhaps TRBD1 as D (6 bases). Between the trimmed V and J ends, which lost 4 bases and 4 bases, there was a span of 11 bases. Germline loops: CDR1 MDHEN, CDR2 SYDVKM. There are 14 residues in the CDR3.